What follows describes a single T cell receptor (beta chain). This record comes from a study of blood T cell repertoires in COVID-19. Study summary: The origin of the acute and convalescent COVID-19 samples was the United States, Italy and Spain. Sources were T cells, B-cell-depleted T cells, or PBMCs; the material itself was cDNA or gDNA.

Source study methods: Reference gene primers were amplified, and this amplification served to estimate nucleated cell counts. The table came from immunoSEQ multiplex PCR; TCRdb's copy has only in-frame clones and leaves some out. The V and J calls and clone size were taken over from that table, and D and trimming were inferred from the DNA. Of 150,000 to 200,000 clones detected, around four fifths appear once; the ten largest clones hold about 5%. Germline V gene lookup returns CDR1 MNHEY and CDR2 SMNVEV (reference sequence). This CDR3 spans 15 amino acids. After removal of 4 bases from V and 3 bases from J, the junction contained 9 bases not matched to a gene.

The V and J genes are TRBV27 and TRBJ2-7, with TRBD2 matching over 7 bases. The receptor was isolated from a woman aged 25-40 years with acute or convalescent COVID-19. Sequences were obtained from peripheral blood. The CDR3 DNA is TGTGCCAGCAGTTCGCCGGGCCGGGGGGACTACGAGCAGTACTTC. Translation gives CASSSPGRGDYEQYF.